Shown below are 32 T cell receptor beta chains from a single sample sequenced in a study of CD8 T cells in ankylosing spondylitis. Findings and caveats of the study: A TCR beta motif of under ten highly homologous variants seemed to mark ankylosing spondylitis blood.

Their specific antigens are unknown. TCRdb reprocessed the 5' RACE reads via MiXCR and lists one record per CDR3 protein. The table includes approximately 540,000 distinct CDR3 sequences, roughly 13% detected once. The sequenced sample was blood, either unsorted or a sorted T cell fraction (not recorded which). The receptors stem from a male donor with ankylosing spondylitis.

In its sample, this clonotype was seen a few times. This chain joins TRBV6-6 and TRBJ2-7; D is unclear. V was trimmed by 6 bases and J by 4 bases, leaving 13 bases between them. In germline, CDR1 is MNHNY, CDR2 SVGAGI (reference sequence). The CDR3 sequence is 13 residues long. The CDR3 loop is CASSQAYGYEQYF. CDR3 DNA: TGTGCCAGCAGCCAGGCATACGGGTACGAGCAGTACTTC.

This rearrangement joins TRBV11-3 to TRBJ2-5; 13 nucleotides match TRBD2. The CDR3 has 15 residues. Germline V gene lookup returns CDR1 SGHNT and CDR2 YENEEA. The V and J ends lost 6 bases and 5 bases, in that order; junction bases with no gene match: 6. CDR3 nucleotide sequence: TGTGCCAGCAGGAGACTAGCGGGAGGCCGGGAGACCCAGTACTTC. Amino acid sequence: CASRRLAGGRETQYF. Full variable domain (remainder filled in from reference TRBV11-3 and TRBJ2-5): EAGVVQSPRYKIIEKKQPVAFWCNPISGHNTLYWYLQNLGQGPELLIRYENEEAVDDSQLPKDRFSAERLKGVDSTLKIQPAELGDSAVYLCASRRLAGGRETQYFGPGTRLLVL.

This sequence joins TRBV19 and TRBJ2-1; 8 bases map to TRBD1. Germline CDR1 and CDR2: LNHDA and SQIVND (reference sequence). Trimming at V came to 5 bases and at J to 4 bases, leaving 7 bases not matched to a gene. The length of the CDR3 is 15 residues. In DNA form, the CDR3 reads TGTGCCAGTAGTTTCTCGGGACAGGATTACAATGAGCAGTTCTTC. Protein product: CASSFSGQDYNEQFF.

There are a few counts of this clonotype. This sequence joins TRBV5-1 and TRBJ2-5, with 11 bases identical to TRBD2. The V gene's germline CDR1 is SGHRS and CDR2 YFSETQ. The CDR3 runs to 12 residues. The CDR3 DNA reads as TGCGCATCTAGCGGGAGGAGGGAGACCCAGTACTTC. This sequence encodes CASSGRRETQYF. The full variable domain, in which reference TRBV5-1 and TRBJ2-5 provide the parts outside the CDR3, is KAGVTQTPRYLIKTRGQQVTLSCSPISGHRSVSWYQQTPGQGLQFLFEYFSETQRNKGNFPGRFSGRQFSNSRSEMNVSTLELGDSALYLCASSGRRETQYFGPGTRLLVL.

This clonotype came up a few times. The chain employs TRBV14 and TRBJ2-7; tentative D call: TRBD1 (5 bases). V shed 5 bases and J shed 0 bases, with 14 bases lying between them. Germline values: CDR1 SGHDN, CDR2 FVKESK. The CDR3 has 15 residues. The CDR3 here is CASSDIWGSSYEQYF. The CDR3 region has the DNA TGTGCCAGCAGCGACATCTGGGGCAGCTCCTACGAGCAGTACTTC.

This clonotype was counted between two and nine times. The chain recombines TRBV3-1 with TRBJ2-7; 13 bases map to TRBD2. Losses at the gene ends were 2 bases for V and 1 base for J; bases not matched to a gene: 5. CDR1 LGHDT and CDR2 YNNKEL come from the germline V gene (reference sequence). This CDR3 region has 17 residues. CDR3 sequence reads: CASSQPGLAGLSYEQYF. The CDR3 DNA follows: TGTGCCAGCAGCCAACCGGGACTAGCGGGACTATCCTACGAGCAGTACTTC.

This clonotype has just a few counts. V and J are TRBV12-3 or TRBV12-4 and TRBJ1-2; D gene unclear. The CDR3 has 13 residues. V was cut by 1 base and J by 8 bases, with 11 bases left in between. The CDR3 region is CASSLGDSKGYTF. DNA for the CDR3: TGTGCCAGCAGTTTAGGAGATTCGAAGGGCTACACCTTC.

Concerning this clonotype: A read error may account for a junction end that differs from germline. J is TRBJ1-3 and V is TRBV6-6; D ambiguous. The CDR3 spans 13 residues. Per germline, CDR1 MNHNY and CDR2 SVGAGI (reference sequence). CDR3 sequence reads: CASIKGSENTIYF. Written as DNA, the CDR3 is TGTGCCAGCATTAAGGGTTCTGAAAACACCATATATTTT.

This clonotype was detected only a few times. The rearrangement joins TRBV29-1 to TRBJ1-1; D uncertain. V was trimmed by 4 bases and J by 1 base, leaving 4 bases between them. This CDR3 contains 11 residues. CDR1 SQVTM and CDR2 ANQGSEA come from the germline V gene. This CDR3 reads CSVGPNTEAFF. DNA of the CDR3: TGCAGCGTTGGGCCGAACACTGAAGCTTTCTTT. Filled out from reference TRBV29-1 and TRBJ1-1, the complete variable domain reads SAVISQKPSRDICQRGTSLTIQCQVDSQVTMMFWYRQQPGQSLTLIATANQGSEATYESGFVIDKFPISRPNLTFSTLTVSNMSPEDSSIYLCSVGPNTEAFFGQGTRLTVV.

This clonotype was seen repeatedly, ten times or more. J is TRBJ2-2 and V is TRBV10-3; D is undetermined. The V gene's germline CDR1 is ENHRY and CDR2 SYGVKD. The V and J ends lost 6 bases and 7 bases respectively, with 9 bases between them. This CDR3 is built from 12 residues. This chain's CDR3 is CAISLLGGELFF. In nucleotides, the CDR3 is TGTGCCATCAGCCTACTTGGCGGGGAGCTGTTTTTT.

The chain links TRBV3-1 to TRBJ1-6, with D tentatively TRBD1 (6 bases). The V and J ends lost 4 bases and 10 bases respectively, with 14 bases between them. The CDR3 totals 14 residues. Germline lookup yields CDR1 LGHDT and CDR2 YNNKEL (reference sequence). The CDR3 DNA sequence: TGTGCCAGCAGCCCCGACGGGGGCGGATCACCCCTCCACTTT. Protein sequence: CASSPDGGGSPLHF.

This clonotype was found a few times. The chain carries TRBV4-2 and TRBJ2-1, with 7 bases that match TRBD2. This CDR3 is built from 15 residues. Germline assignment: CDR1 LGHNA and CDR2 YNFKEQ. V shed 4 bases, J shed 9 bases, and the junction held 12 bases outside the gene matches. The CDR3 sequence is CASSLFLAEDGEQFF. For the CDR3, the DNA is TGTGCCAGCAGCCTCTTCCTAGCGGAAGACGGTGAGCAGTTCTTC.

In its sample, this clonotype was seen a few times. V is TRBV20-1 and J is TRBJ1-5, with a possible D match to TRBD1 (6 bases). Germline CDR1 DFQATT, CDR2 SNEGSKA (reference sequence). The V and J ends lost 6 bases and 3 bases respectively, with 18 bases between them. This CDR3 has 15 amino acids. This CDR3 is CSAAISDSSNQPQHF. The CDR3 DNA is TGCAGTGCCGCGATTTCGGACAGCTCCAATCAGCCCCAGCATTTT.

This chain joins TRBV6-2 or TRBV6-3 and TRBJ2-3; the D gene is possibly TRBD1 (5 bases). The germline gives CDR1 MNHEY, CDR2 SVGEGT. The V end lost 2 bases, the J end lost 2 bases, and 14 bases lay between the germline ends. This CDR3 comprises 16 residues. CDR3: CASSYDGRTITDTQYF. The CDR3 nucleotides read TGTGCCAGCAGTTACGATGGCCGGACAATCACAGATACGCAGTATTTT.

This clonotype was detected ten times or more. The chain combines TRBV7-2 with TRBJ1-2; D remains ambiguous. This CDR3 comprises 13 residues. Looked up from germline, CDR1 is SGHTA and CDR2 is FQGNSA. Trimming took 5 bases from V and 2 from J, leaving 9 bases between them. The CDR3, as DNA: TGTGCCAGCAGCCCAGGACTGAACTATGGCTACACCTTC. It yields the protein CASSPGLNYGYTF.

There are a few counts of this clonotype. Here the CDR3 reads CASSDGHEGGYTF. The CDR3, as DNA: TGTGCCAGCAGTGATGGACACGAGGGGGGCTACACCTTC. V gene TRBV2 combines with J gene TRBJ1-2, with a possible D match to TRBD1 (5 bases). The CDR3 length is 13 residues. V gave up 3 bases and J gave up 8 bases, with 13 bases separating them. Germline CDR1 and CDR2: SNHLY and FYNNEI.

The DNA of the CDR3 is TGTGCCATCAGATCGGGACAGGGGATCGGCGAGCAGTACGTC. Its protein is CAIRSGQGIGEQYV. The rearrangement joins TRBV10-3 to TRBJ2-7, with TRBD1 identical over 10 bases. The CDR3 extends over 14 amino acids. J gave up 6 bases and V 6 bases, and 8 bases lay outside the gene matches. Germline V gene lookup returns CDR1 ENHRY and CDR2 SYGVKD.

This clonotype has more than one count but fewer than ten. The rearrangement joins TRBV29-1 to TRBJ2-2; perhaps TRBD2 as D (6 bases). CDR3 length: 20 residues. Trimming stripped 0 bases from V and 2 bases from J, with 25 bases between. CDR1 SQVTM and CDR2 ANQGSEA come from the germline V gene. The CDR3 region has the DNA TGCAGCGTTGAAGAGGGCATTGGGCTGGCGGGGTATACCAACACCGGGGAGCTGTTTTTT. Its protein product is CSVEEGIGLAGYTNTGELFF.

This clonotype has more than one count but fewer than ten. The rearrangement joins TRBV14 to TRBJ2-7, with D possibly called TRBD1 or TRBD2 (5 bases each). The CDR3 loop spans 17 amino acids. CDR1 and CDR2 from the germline V gene are SGHDN and FVKESK. Trimming cost V 0 bases and J 1 base, with 16 bases left between them. CDR3 amino acids: CASSQEGTSPASYEQYF. Written as DNA, the CDR3 is TGTGCCAGCAGCCAAGAGGGGACGAGCCCCGCGTCCTACGAGCAGTACTTC.

The V gene is TRBV19, the J gene TRBJ2-1; 8 bases are shared with TRBD2. J gave up 7 bases and V 3 bases, and 8 bases lay outside the gene matches. The CDR3 extends over 15 amino acids. Per the germline V gene, CDR1 is LNHDA and CDR2 is SQIVND (reference sequence). CDR3 nucleotides: TGTGCCAGTAGTATGACGGGAGGGCCGTGGAATGAGCAGTTCTTC. Translating it yields CASSMTGGPWNEQFF.

This clonotype was seen a handful of times. V gene TRBV4-2 combines with J gene TRBJ2-1, with TRBD2 as a possible D gene (5 bases). Deletions cut 0 bases from V and 9 bases from J, with 9 bases between. CDR1 and CDR2 (germline): LGHNA, YNFKEQ. The CDR3 is made up of 13 amino acids. The CDR3 here is CASSQERGGEQFF. The CDR3 region has the DNA TGTGCCAGCAGCCAAGAACGAGGAGGTGAGCAGTTCTTC.

The sample holds a few counts of this clonotype. The chain combines TRBV11-2 with TRBJ2-5; D is unresolved. The CDR3 totals 14 residues. The germline gives CDR1 SGHAT, CDR2 FQNNGV. V was cut by 5 bases and J by 2 bases, with 12 bases left in between. The CDR3 sequence: CASSRGRIQETQYF. In nucleotides, the CDR3 is TGTGCCAGCAGCCGCGGACGGATACAAGAGACCCAGTACTTC. The variable domain in full, with the rest retrieved from reference TRBV11-2 and TRBJ2-5, is EAGVAQSPRYKIIEKRQSVAFWCNPISGHATLYWYQQILGQGPKLLIQFQNNGVVDDSQLPKDRFSAERLKGVDSTLKIQPAKLEDSAVYLCASSRGRIQETQYFGPGTRLLVL.

This clonotype was observed a few times. CDR3 nucleotides: TGTGCCACCAGCAGAGATAGGGCTAGCCTAAGCGAGCAGTTCTTC. It translates to CATSRDRASLSEQFF. The chain recombines TRBV15 with TRBJ2-1; D might be TRBD2 (5 bases). Trimming shortened V by 0 bases and J by 10 bases, and 16 bases separated the two germline ends. CDR1 LNHNV and CDR2 YYDKDF come from the germline V gene (reference sequence). CDR3 size: 15 residues.

This clonotype was observed a handful of times. The gene calls are TRBV7-2 and TRBJ2-3, with D possibly matching TRBD2 (5 bases). CDR1 is SGHTA, CDR2 FQGNSA, per germline. The length of the CDR3 is 15 residues. V was cut by 5 bases and J by 4 bases, with 16 bases left in between. CDR3 DNA sequence: TGTGCCAGCAGCCCCGTCCGGGGAGAGGCAGATACGCAGTATTTT. This codes for CASSPVRGEADTQYF. Together with reference TRBV7-2 and TRBJ2-3, the CDR3 gives the full variable domain: GAGVSQSPSNKVTEKGKDVELRCDPISGHTALYWYRQSLGQGLEFLIYFQGNSAPDKSGLPSDRFSAERTGGSVSTLTIQRTQQEDSAVYLCASSPVRGEADTQYFGPGTRLTVL.

This chain uses TRBV20-1 with TRBJ2-3; weak D call: TRBD2 (6 bases). This CDR3 has 14 amino acids. Between the trimmed V and J ends, which lost 0 bases and 2 bases, there was a span of 9 bases. The V gene's germline CDR1 is DFQATT and CDR2 SNEGSKA (reference sequence). The CDR3 DNA sequence: TGCAGTGCTAGAGACCTAGCGTTCACAGATACGCAGTATTTT. It is translated as CSARDLAFTDTQYF.

This clonotype showed up many times. The chain has TRBV12-3 or TRBV12-4 and TRBJ1-1; tentative D call: TRBD1 (5 bases). The CDR3 contains 13 residues. V was cut by 7 bases and J by 4 bases, with 13 bases left in between. DNA for the CDR3: TGTGCCAGCACCCCTCTGGGGGTCACTGAAGCTTTCTTT. Protein product: CASTPLGVTEAFF.

This clonotype was counted many times. This chain connects TRBV2 to TRBJ2-7; D remains unclear. CDR3 length: 13 residues. Germline CDR1 reads SNHLY; CDR2 reads FYNNEI. V was shortened by 1 base and J by 12 bases, with 16 bases between the two germline ends. The CDR3 loop reads CASSEGRSSLTYF. CDR3 DNA: TGTGCCAGCAGTGAAGGCAGGTCTTCCCTCACGTACTTC.

The chain links TRBV5-4 to TRBJ2-3; perhaps TRBD1 as D (7 bases). This CDR3 spans 15 amino acids. Germline V gene sequence: CDR1 SGHNT, CDR2 YYREEE (reference sequence). Trimming cost V 5 bases and J 0 bases, with 13 bases left between them. Here the CDR3 reads CASRRQGLSTDTQYF. In DNA form, the CDR3 reads TGTGCCAGCAGGCGACAGGGACTCAGCACAGATACGCAGTATTTT.

At least ten counts were recorded for this clonotype. This chain connects TRBV12-3 or TRBV12-4 to TRBJ2-7; TRBD1 agrees at 9 bases. The CDR3 has 13 residues. The junction had 0 bases not matched to a gene; V was cut back by 4 bases and J by 2 bases. CDR3 nucleotides: TGTGCCAGCAGTTACAGGGGGCCCTACGAGCAGTACGTC. This gives the protein CASSYRGPYEQYV.

The rearrangement uses TRBV7-9 and TRBJ1-2, with TRBD1 matching 9 bases. Germline V CDR1 and CDR2: SEHNR, FQNEAQ (reference sequence). The CDR3 extends over 15 amino acids. V dropped 5 bases and J dropped 7; count of bases not matched to a gene: 11. CDR3 sequence: CASSPSATGGSGYTF. CDR3 coding DNA: TGTGCCAGCAGCCCTAGTGCGACAGGGGGTAGTGGCTACACCTTC.

This clonotype was recorded at least ten times. The gene calls are TRBV20-1 and TRBJ2-7; tentatively, D is TRBD1 (5 bases). Trimming took 2 bases from V and 3 from J, leaving 8 bases between them. Looked up from germline, CDR1 is DFQATT and CDR2 is SNEGSKA (reference sequence). This CDR3 region has 12 residues. The CDR3 DNA reads as TGCAGTGCTAGATACCAGGGCTACGAGCAGTACTTC. Translating gives CSARYQGYEQYF.

This clonotype was counted a few times. V usage is TRBV29-1 and J usage is TRBJ2-7; TRBD1 agrees at 7 bases. Germline CDR1 is SQVTM and CDR2 is ANQGSEA. The CDR3 is 13 residues long. V shed 3 bases, J shed 4 bases, and the junction held 6 bases outside the gene matches. CDR3 in DNA: TGCAGCGTTGAGGTGGAGACAGGGTACGAGCAGTACTTC. Encoded protein: CSVEVETGYEQYF.